These T cell receptor beta chains were read from a single sample in a study of blood T cells in healthy people across ages. TCRdb fed the 5' RACE reads into MiXCR, producing one record per CDR3 protein. Of more than 650,000 distinct CDR3 sequences detected, around 25% appear once; the ten largest clones hold 3%. This same sample was also taken into another study, of T cells of mothers and their children.

Specimen: blood. These receptors all come from a boy younger than 18 in good health. Both conserved end residues are part of each CDR3. A D gene is named only where the DNA matches it firmly. Clone size is shown for a subset of rows, as once, few, many or a class of expanded clone.

TRBD2	NA	TRBJ2-1	TRBV29-1	TGCAGCGTTCCCGGACGAGCGGGGGGCAATGAGCAGTTCTTC	CSVPGRAGGNEQFF
NA	few	TRBJ2-7	TRBV5-1	TGCGCCAGCAGCTTCTCTTCCGACAGGACCCAACCCTACGAGCAGTACTTC	CASSFSSDRTQPYEQYF
NA	NA	TRBJ2-1	TRBV11-2	TGTGCCAGCAGCTTAGGGGCAGCCCTGGCTGGCAATGAGCAGTTCTTC	CASSLGAALAGNEQFF
NA	NA	TRBJ2-2	TRBV2	TGTGCCAGCAATCTTGGAAACACCGGGGAGCTGTTTTTT	CASNLGNTGELFF
TRBD1	NA	TRBJ2-5	TRBV5-1	TGCGCCAGCAGCTTGGGCCCCGGGACAGAGGAGACCCAGTACTTC	CASSLGPGTEETQYF
NA	NA	TRBJ2-3	TRBV7-9	TGTGCCAGCGTCACCGGGGCACCAAATACACAGTATTTT	CASVTGAPNTQYF
NA	NA	TRBJ2-3	TRBV20-1	TGCAGTGCTGCTTTGACGCGGGGCACAGATACGCAGTATTTT	CSAALTRGTDTQYF
TRBD1	NA	TRBJ1-2	TRBV20-1	TGCAGTGCCCCTTGGGGGACAGGGCACTATGGCTACATCTTC	CSAPWGTGHYGYIF
TRBD2	few	TRBJ2-7	TRBV30	TGTGCCTGGAGTCCTACTAGCGGGTCTTCCTACGAGCAGTACTTC	CAWSPTSGSSYEQYF
NA	many	TRBJ2-6	TRBV5-1	TGCGCCAGCAGCTTCGGGGTCGGAAACTCTGGGGCCAACGTCCTGACTTTC	CASSFGVGNSGANVLTF
TRBD1	few	TRBJ2-7	TRBV5-1	TGCGCCAGCAGCAAAGGGACAGGGGAGACGTTTGGGCAGTACTTC	CASSKGTGETFGQYF
NA	NA	TRBJ2-1	TRBV20-1	TGCAGTGCTAGGACCTGGACCCCCGAAGATTACAATGAGCAGTTCTTC	CSARTWTPEDYNEQFF
NA	NA	TRBJ1-5	TRBV6-5	TGTGCCAGCAGTCCGGGCCTCAATCAGCCCCAGCATTTT	CASSPGLNQPQHF
NA	NA	TRBJ1-3	TRBV6-6	TGTGCCAGCAGATCCTACGGACGGGCCGCGGGCACCATATATTTT	CASRSYGRAAGTIYF
NA	NA	TRBJ2-6	TRBV24-1	TGTGCCACCAGTGATCACGACAGCTTCGGTGGGGCCAACGTCCTGACTTTC	CATSDHDSFGGANVLTF
NA	few	TRBJ1-2	TRBV14	TGTGCCAGCAGCCAAGGAACGGGGCGCTATGGCTACACCTTC	CASSQGTGRYGYTF
TRBD2	NA	TRBJ2-5	TRBV27	TGTGCCAGCATTCTACTAGCGGGGGGGACCAAGACCCAGTACTTC	CASILLAGGTKTQYF
NA	few	TRBJ2-1	TRBV27	TGTGCCAGCAGTGCCTTCCCACCCGGACACGGCGGTTACAATGAGCAGTTCTTC	CASSAFPPGHGGYNEQFF
TRBD2	NA	TRBJ2-1	TRBV12-3/TRBV12-4	TGTGCCAGCAGTTCTACAATTAGCGGGGCGAGCTCCTACAATGAGCAGTTCTTC	CASSSTISGASSYNEQFF
NA	NA	TRBJ2-4	TRBV5-1	TGCGCCAGCAGCCAGTCCATCGGCGGAAACATTCAGTACTTC	CASSQSIGGNIQYF
NA	few	TRBJ2-6	TRBV5-1	TGCGCCAGCAGCTTGGCCCCGACAGCGAAGAGCTCTGGGGCCAACGTCCTGACTTTC	CASSLAPTAKSSGANVLTF
NA	NA	TRBJ1-2	TRBV2	TGTGCCAGCAGTGCGAGAACAGACTATGGCTACACCTTC	CASSARTDYGYTF
TRBD1	NA	TRBJ1-3	TRBV28	TGTGCCAGCAGTTTGAAGGACAGGGAATCGGGAAACACCATATATTTT	CASSLKDRESGNTIYF
TRBD1	NA	TRBJ1-2	TRBV20-1	TGCAGTGCTAGTCGGGACAGGGGTTACTATGGCTACACCTTC	CSASRDRGYYGYTF
NA	few	TRBJ2-1	TRBV20-1	TGCAGTGCCAAACCTCCAAGCGCCGACAATGAGCAGTTCTTC	CSAKPPSADNEQFF
NA	few	TRBJ2-5	TRBV20-1	TGCAGTGCTATGTCCGGGGGGCCGTGGGAGACCCAGTACTTC	CSAMSGGPWETQYF
TRBD2	few	TRBJ2-1	TRBV3-1	TGTGCCAGCAGCCGCCCACTTGGCGGGGGTACCATATACAATGAGCAGTTCTTC	CASSRPLGGGTIYNEQFF
TRBD1	NA	TRBJ2-7	TRBV20-1	TGCAGTGCTATTCCGGGACAGGGTGGCGACGAGCAGTACTTC	CSAIPGQGGDEQYF
NA	NA	TRBJ2-1	TRBV29-1	TGCAGCACGGTCGGTCCTCCTTTGTACAATGAGCAGTTCTTC	CSTVGPPLYNEQFF
TRBD1	NA	TRBJ2-7	TRBV9	TGTGCCAGCAGCTCTCCTCCGGGACAGGGTGACGAGCAGTACTTC	CASSSPPGQGDEQYF
TRBD1	NA	TRBJ2-2	TRBV5-1	TGCGCCAGCAGCCCTCCGCAGGGGGCCGGGGAGCTGTTTTTT	CASSPPQGAGELFF
NA	NA	TRBJ1-1	TRBV7-6	TGTGCCAGCAGCTTAGCCCGACTGGGGGACACTGAAGCTTTCTTT	CASSLARLGDTEAFF
NA	NA	TRBJ1-3	TRBV6-5	TGTGCCAGCAGTTACTCGGGCGGAGGAAACACCATATATTTT	CASSYSGGGNTIYF
NA	NA	TRBJ2-1	TRBV5-1	TGCGCCAGCAGCTTGACAGGGTTGAGGAGCGATGAGCAGTTCTTC	CASSLTGLRSDEQFF
TRBD1	many	TRBJ2-5	TRBV5-1	TGTGCCAGCAGCGCACAGGGGGCAACGGAGACCCAGTACTTC	CASSAQGATETQYF
NA	NA	TRBJ1-1	TRBV27	TGTGCCAGCAGGCCCGGGAAATGGGAGAGGGGGGGGACTGAAGCTTTCTTT	CASRPGKWERGGTEAFF
NA	few	TRBJ1-1	TRBV6-5	TGTGCCAGCAGTTCCAGGGTTGTAAACACTGAAGCTTTCTTT	CASSSRVVNTEAFF
TRBD2	NA	TRBJ2-1	TRBV24-1	TGTGCCACCAGTGGTAGACTAGCGGACTCCTACAATGAGCAGTTCTTC	CATSGRLADSYNEQFF
NA	NA	TRBJ1-1	TRBV24-1	TGTGCCACCAGTGCCGATCCTAAGGATGGTGGGACCACTGAAGCTTTCTTT	CATSADPKDGGTTEAFF
NA	few	TRBJ1-2	TRBV6-5	TGTGCCAGCAGTTACGGGGGATCAAGCTACACCTTC	CASSYGGSSYTF
NA	many	TRBJ1-1	TRBV7-3	TGTGCCAGCAGCTTAGCCCTGAACACTGAAGCTTTCTTT	CASSLALNTEAFF
NA	few	TRBJ2-1	TRBV7-3	TGTGCCAGCAGCTTAAACGATGCAGGGGCGCAGTTCTTC	CASSLNDAGAQFF
NA	NA	TRBJ1-6	TRBV7-9	TGTGCCAGCAGCCTCCCGACAGGAGGGGCGATCAATTCACCCCTCCACTTT	CASSLPTGGAINSPLHF
NA	NA	TRBJ1-3	TRBV18	TGTGCCAGCTCACCCGTGCAGGGCTCTGGAAACACCATATATTTT	CASSPVQGSGNTIYF
TRBD1	NA	TRBJ1-2	TRBV12-3/TRBV12-4	TGTGCCAGCAGCGAAGCCCCAGGGGGCGGGAACTATGGCTACACCTTC	CASSEAPGGGNYGYTF
NA	few	TRBJ1-2	TRBV7-8	TGTGCCAGCAGCCGTCAAAACTGGGACTTCCAGAGGGGCTACACCTTC	CASSRQNWDFQRGYTF
TRBD1	NA	TRBJ1-5	TRBV6-1	TGTGCCAGCAGTGAAGGTGGGACAGTTTACAATCAGCCCCAGCATTTT	CASSEGGTVYNQPQHF
NA	NA	TRBJ1-4	TRBV18	TGTGCCAGCTCAGGAAATATCGGCGAAAAACTGTTTTTT	CASSGNIGEKLFF
TRBD2	few	TRBJ2-5	TRBV29-1	TGCAGCGTTGACGGGGGGAAAGAGACCCAGTACTTC	CSVDGGKETQYF
NA	NA	TRBJ2-1	TRBV6-5	TGTGCCAGCAGTAGGGCCCCGCCCTACAATGAGCAGTTCTTC	CASSRAPPYNEQFF
NA	few	TRBJ1-1	TRBV20-1	TGCAGTGCTAGAGATCCATCGGGGGGGACTGAAGCTTTCTTT	CSARDPSGGTEAFF
NA	NA	TRBJ1-2	TRBV20-1	TGCAGTGCCCCGGGGGAGGGGACCAATGGCTACACCTTC	CSAPGEGTNGYTF
TRBD2	few	TRBJ2-5	TRBV20-1	TGCAGTGCTAGTACACCTAGCGGGGGCCTCCAAGAGACCCAGTACTTC	CSASTPSGGLQETQYF
NA	few	TRBJ1-2	TRBV5-1	TGCGCCAGCAGCTACCAGAGGGGGTATGGCTACACCTTC	CASSYQRGYGYTF
TRBD1	NA	TRBJ1-1	TRBV5-1	TGCGCCAGCAGGGAGACAGGGGCAATGAACACTGAAGCTTTCTTT	CASRETGAMNTEAFF
NA	NA	TRBJ2-1	TRBV25-1	TGTGCCAGCAGTGTAAGGGGCCGGCACAATGAGCAGTTCTTC	CASSVRGRHNEQFF
NA	few	TRBJ2-2	TRBV7-3	TGTGCCAGCAGCGTCAGGCGGTCCGGGGAGCTGTTTTTT	CASSVRRSGELFF